One sample yielded the 32 T cell receptor beta chains listed below, sequenced in a study of siplizumab effects on memory and regulatory T cells. The protocol was immunoSEQ multiplex PCR, while the TCRdb copy is restricted to in-frame clones and leaves out a portion. The sample has over 95,000 clones; 93% are singletons. Material: non-Treg CD4+ T cells sorted from blood. These receptors all come from a human donor in good health.

This chain's CDR3 is CASSVGTSWEQYF. For the CDR3, the DNA is TGTGCCAGCAGCGTCGGGACTAGTTGGGAGCAGTACTTC. V and J are TRBV5-4 and TRBJ2-7; the match to TRBD2 covers 8 bases. Germline V lookup: CDR1 SGHNT, CDR2 YYREEE (reference sequence). V dropped 4 bases and J dropped 7; count of bases not matched to a gene: 7. The CDR3 has 13 amino acids.

The genes are TRBV7-9 and TRBJ2-3; tentative D call: TRBD1 (6 bases). V shed 2 bases and J shed 6 bases, with 9 bases lying between them. Germline assignment: CDR1 SEHNR and CDR2 FQNEAQ (reference sequence). The CDR3 is made up of 13 amino acids. The CDR3 nucleotides read TGTGCCAGCAGCTTAACAGGGCACGATACGCAGTATTTT. This translates into CASSLTGHDTQYF.

The gene calls are TRBV28 and TRBJ1-2; the D gene is possibly TRBD1 (6 bases). CDR3 length: 14 amino acids. The V end lost 4 bases, the J end lost 2 bases, and 11 bases lay between the germline ends. Germline lookup yields CDR1 MDHEN and CDR2 SYDVKM. CDR3 nucleotide sequence: TGTGCCAGCAGTTCCGGAGACAGGAACTATGGCTACACCTTC. It codes for CASSSGDRNYGYTF.

The chain combines TRBV19 with TRBJ2-5, with 9 nucleotides matching TRBD1. From germline, CDR1 is LNHDA and CDR2 SQIVND (reference sequence). Trimming removed 5 bases from V and 2 bases from J; junction bases left unmatched: 12. CDR3 length: 17 residues. The CDR3 nucleotides are TGTGCCAGTAGTCTAATGACAGGGGGACCGACTCAAGAGACCCAGTACTTC. Translated, it gives CASSLMTGGPTQETQYF.

The chain has TRBV5-1 and TRBJ2-3; D remains unclear. V was shortened by 7 bases and J by 4 bases, with 7 bases between the two germline ends. CDR1 and CDR2 (germline): SGHRS, YFSETQ. The CDR3 contains 11 residues. Here the CDR3 reads CASGAPDTQYF. CDR3 bases: TGCGCCAGCGGTGCCCCAGATACGCAGTATTTT. The variable domain in full, with the rest retrieved from reference TRBV5-1 and TRBJ2-3, is KAGVTQTPRYLIKTRGQQVTLSCSPISGHRSVSWYQQTPGQGLQFLFEYFSETQRNKGNFPGRFSGRQFSNSRSEMNVSTLELGDSALYLCASGAPDTQYFGPGTRLTVL.

The V call is TRBV19, the J call TRBJ1-5; D unclear. Germline V gene lookup returns CDR1 LNHDA and CDR2 SQIVND (reference sequence). V was trimmed by 6 bases and J by 2 bases, leaving 8 bases between them. This CDR3 comprises 13 residues. The CDR3 protein is CASSVRRNQPQHF. The DNA for the CDR3 is TGTGCCAGTAGCGTCAGGCGCAATCAGCCCCAGCATTTT.

The chain links TRBV7-6 to TRBJ2-2; D is perhaps TRBD2 (5 bases). The germline CDR1 and CDR2 sequences are SGHVS and FNYEAQ. The CDR3 spans 14 residues. V was pared by 1 base and J by 8 bases, with 11 bases between. This CDR3 is CASSLVRGPGELFF. As DNA, the CDR3 is TGTGCCAGCAGCTTAGTTCGAGGGCCGGGGGAGCTGTTTTTT.

V and J are TRBV5-1 and TRBJ1-2, with 7 nucleotides matching TRBD1. Germline CDR1 is SGHRS and CDR2 is YFSETQ. The CDR3 totals 17 residues. V gave up 3 bases and J gave up 10 bases; unmatched junction bases: 21. CDR3 loop: CASSWTPGTGAPVAYTF. The CDR3 DNA is TGCGCCAGCAGCTGGACCCCGGGTACAGGGGCCCCCGTGGCCTACACCTTC.

V usage is TRBV9 and J usage is TRBJ1-5; D is unclear. CDR3 length: 15 residues. Between the trimmed V and J ends, which lost 0 bases and 3 bases, there was a span of 10 bases. Germline V gene lookup returns CDR1 SGDLS and CDR2 YYNGEE. The CDR3 nucleotides are TGTGCCAGCAGCGTAGGTCCGGGGAACAATCAGCCCCAGCATTTT. Translated: CASSVGPGNNQPQHF.

The chain recombines TRBV5-1 with TRBJ1-1; D remains unclear. The V gene lost 6 bases and the J gene lost 4 bases, with 16 bases spanning the gap. CDR3 length equals 14 residues. The V gene's germline CDR1 is SGHRS and CDR2 YFSETQ. The CDR3 sequence is CASIASPSGTEAFF. The CDR3 DNA is TGCGCCAGCATCGCATCCCCGTCGGGCACTGAAGCTTTCTTT.

Here the CDR3 reads CASKAGQVKETQYF. As DNA, the CDR3 is TGTGCCAGCAAGGCAGGGCAGGTTAAAGAGACCCAGTACTTC. The V and J genes are TRBV2 and TRBJ2-5, with a tentative D call TRBD1 (5 bases). From germline, CDR1 is SNHLY and CDR2 FYNNEI. CDR3 length equals 14 residues. V was shortened by 7 bases and J by 3 bases, with 15 bases between the two germline ends.

This sequence joins TRBV11-3 and TRBJ2-1; tentatively, D is TRBD1 (6 bases). Germline V gene lookup returns CDR1 SGHNT and CDR2 YENEEA. CDR3 size: 14 residues. V lost 0 bases and J 6 bases, leaving 9 bases between the germline ends. The DNA of the CDR3 is TGTGCCAGCAGCTTAGATAGCAGGGGCAATGAGCAGTTCTTC. This translates into CASSLDSRGNEQFF.

This clone was counted once. The gene calls are TRBV4-2 and TRBJ1-4; D not resolved. V was trimmed by 4 bases and J by 6 bases, leaving 18 bases between them. The germline V gene encodes CDR1 LGHNA and CDR2 YNFKEQ. This CDR3 is built from 16 residues. The CDR3 DNA reads TGTGCCAGCAGCCCCGGTGAGGGCAGATCATATGAAAAACTGTTTTTT. Its protein product is CASSPGEGRSYEKLFF.

The chain carries TRBV6-5 and TRBJ1-2; 10 nucleotides align to TRBD1. The germline gives CDR1 MNHEY, CDR2 SVGAGI. The CDR3 is 13 residues long. The V segment lost 6 bases and the J segment 7 bases; nucleotides outside the gene matches: 5. Written as DNA, the CDR3 is TGTGCCAGCAGAGAGACAGGGGGCAGTGGCTACACCTTC. Translated: CASRETGGSGYTF.

A single count supports this clone. V and J are TRBV10-3 and TRBJ2-7; D gene unclear. Germline V gene lookup returns CDR1 ENHRY and CDR2 SYGVKD. This CDR3 region has 12 residues. Trimming took 8 bases from V and 3 from J, leaving 11 bases between them. The CDR3 protein is CAIAAAYYEQYF. In nucleotides, the CDR3 is TGTGCCATCGCCGCCGCTTACTACGAGCAGTACTTC.

The chain joins TRBV7-2 to TRBJ1-1; 7 positions match TRBD1. Trimming removed 5 bases from V and 4 bases from J; junction bases left unmatched: 7. Germline V gene data show CDR1 as SGHTA and CDR2 as FQGNSA. CDR3 length: 14 amino acids. For the CDR3, the DNA is TGTGCCAGCAGCGCCCAACAGGGGTTCACTGAAGCTTTCTTT. This translates into CASSAQQGFTEAFF.

The chain recombines TRBV6-6 with TRBJ2-5; the D is unclear. The V end was cut by 4 bases, the J end by 1 base, with 4 bases between. The germline V gene encodes CDR1 MNHNY and CDR2 SVGAGI (reference sequence). This CDR3 is 12 amino acids long. CDR3 DNA sequence: TGTGCCAGCAGTTCCCTCCAAGAGACCCAGTACTTC. Residues: CASSSLQETQYF.

The J gene is TRBJ2-2, the V gene TRBV5-1; unclear D gene. The CDR3 consists of 15 residues. The germline gives CDR1 SGHRS, CDR2 YFSETQ. Trimming shortened V by 4 bases and J by 6 bases, and 16 bases separated the two germline ends. The CDR3 spells CASSPDRIEAGELFF. DNA of the CDR3: TGCGCCAGCAGCCCGGACCGCATAGAAGCCGGGGAGCTGTTTTTT.

CDR3 sequence: CASSIRAAEAFF. CDR3 bases: TGTGCCAGTAGTATAAGGGCGGCCGAAGCTTTCTTT. This chain connects TRBV19 to TRBJ1-1; D uncertain. CDR3 length: 12 residues. V was clipped by 2 bases and J by 8 bases, with 9 bases between them. CDR1 LNHDA and CDR2 SQIVND come from the germline V gene (reference sequence).

This chain links TRBV12-5 with TRBJ2-3; unclear D gene. Germline lookup yields CDR1 LGHNT and CDR2 FRNRAP. This CDR3 contains 13 residues. The germline V and J ends were trimmed by 4 bases and 2 bases, with 7 bases remaining between them. The CDR3 nucleotides are TGTGCTAGTGGTTATCCATTCACAGATACGCAGTATTTT. It yields the protein CASGYPFTDTQYF.

The genes are TRBV7-2 and TRBJ2-3; D ambiguous. Looked up from germline, CDR1 is SGHTA and CDR2 is FQGNSA. V was trimmed by 2 bases and J by 2 bases, leaving 14 bases between them. CDR3 length: 16 residues. The CDR3 loop is CASSLNKLTFTDTQYF. For the CDR3, the DNA is TGTGCCAGCAGCTTAAATAAGCTAACGTTCACAGATACGCAGTATTTT.

This clone was found once. V usage is TRBV7-2 and J usage is TRBJ2-3; perhaps TRBD1 as D (5 bases). V was trimmed by 2 bases and J by 0 bases, leaving 12 bases between them. Germline-derived CDR1 and CDR2 are SGHTA and FQGNSA. CDR3 length: 16 amino acids. The DNA for the CDR3 is TGTGCCAGCAGCTTACTAAGTCCAGGGAGCACAGATACGCAGTATTTT. Amino acid sequence: CASSLLSPGSTDTQYF.

This chain joins TRBV28 and TRBJ2-7; D assignment may be TRBD1 or TRBD2 (5 bases each). The CDR3 spans 13 residues. Trimming cost V 8 bases and J 2 bases, with 13 bases left between them. Germline CDR1 MDHEN, CDR2 SYDVKM. In DNA form, the CDR3 reads TGTGCCAGCCTCCCCGAGGGGCCCTACGAGCAGTACTTC. This translates into CASLPEGPYEQYF.

The chain links TRBV29-1 to TRBJ1-2, with D maybe TRBD1 (5 bases). This CDR3 has 13 amino acids. V lost 1 base, J lost 4 bases, and 10 bases lay in between. The V gene's germline CDR1 is SQVTM and CDR2 ANQGSEA. In DNA, the CDR3 is TGCAGCGTTGAAGTGCAACAGGCCTATGGCTACACCTTC. Translating it yields CSVEVQQAYGYTF.

A single count supports this clone. The chain is built from TRBV18 and TRBJ1-5, with D possibly being TRBD1 (5 bases). The CDR3 is made up of 13 amino acids. Trimming removed 5 bases from V and 4 bases from J, with 9 bases in between. Per germline, CDR1 KGHSH and CDR2 LQKENI. The CDR3 DNA follows: TGTGCCAGCTCAGAGGACAAGAATCAGCCCCAGCATTTT. Residues: CASSEDKNQPQHF.

V and J are TRBV6-5 and TRBJ1-4; no firm D call. V lost 2 bases to trimming and J lost 3 bases, with 7 bases between them. The CDR3 is 14 amino acids. Germline CDR1 MNHEY, CDR2 SVGAGI. CDR3 in amino acids: CASSYGVANEKLFF. The CDR3 bases are TGTGCCAGCAGTTACGGGGTTGCTAATGAAAAACTGTTTTTT.

This chain connects TRBV15 to TRBJ1-2; 8 bases align to TRBD1. With 1 base clipped from V and 5 bases from J, the junction kept 6 bases outside the gene matches. CDR3 length: 15 amino acids. Germline V CDR1 and CDR2: LNHNV, YYDKDF (reference sequence). CDR3 in DNA: TGTGCCACCAGCAGAGTGGGGACAGGCACGTATGGCTACACCTTC. It translates to CATSRVGTGTYGYTF.

The chain has TRBV5-1 and TRBJ2-1, with 11 bases matching TRBD2. The CDR3 runs to 14 residues. The V gene end was trimmed by 2 bases and the J gene end by 8 bases; junction bases not matched to a gene: 3. The germline V gene has CDR1 SGHRS and CDR2 YFSETQ. CDR3 DNA: TGCGCCAGCAGCTTCACTAGCGGGGGTGATGAGCAGTTCTTC. Translation gives CASSFTSGGDEQFF.

This chain uses TRBV9 with TRBJ2-2, with 7 bases fitting TRBD1. V trimming: 4 bases; J trimming: 6 bases; junction bases outside the gene matches: 9. In germline, CDR1 is SGDLS, CDR2 YYNGEE. The CDR3 is 15 residues long. CDR3 sequence (DNA): TGTGCCAGCAGCCCAGAGGGGGCAGGGTCCGGGGAGCTGTTTTTT. This sequence encodes CASSPEGAGSGELFF.

The chain links TRBV10-3 to TRBJ2-5; 10 nucleotides match TRBD2. With 5 bases clipped from V and 1 base from J, the junction kept 7 bases outside the gene matches. From germline, CDR1 is ENHRY and CDR2 SYGVKD. The CDR3 consists of 16 residues. In DNA form, the CDR3 reads TGTGCCATCAGTTTGTTAATAGCGGGGGGCCAAGAGACCCAGTACTTC. This gives the protein CAISLLIAGGQETQYF.

The chain has TRBV10-3 and TRBJ2-7; 8 bases align to TRBD2. The germline CDR1 and CDR2 sequences are ENHRY and SYGVKD. The CDR3 consists of 13 residues. Losses at the gene ends were 7 bases for V and 1 base for J; bases not matched to a gene: 3. Here the CDR3 reads CAITGGGSYEQYF. In DNA, the CDR3 is TGTGCCATCACTGGCGGGGGGTCCTACGAGCAGTACTTC.

As for this clone: Other DNA sequences in this sample translate to the same CDR3. CDR3 coding DNA: TGCGCCAGCAGCTTCAGCAATGAGCAGTTCTTC. This gives the protein CASSFSNEQFF. The chain employs TRBV5-1 and TRBJ2-1; no clear D. The CDR3 is 11 residues long. Germline values: CDR1 SGHRS, CDR2 YFSETQ. V lost 2 bases and J lost 6, with 3 bases in between.